Below, 7 T cell receptor beta chains from the same sample are listed, as sequenced in a study of T-cell reconstitution after alpha-beta-depleted transplantation in children. The TCRbeta library incorporated unique molecular identifiers. TCRdb analysed the PCR reads with MiXCR anew, one entry per CDR3 protein. In the table there are over 550,000 distinct CDR3 sequences, over 9.5% of which are singletons. The material sequenced was PBMCs from the stem cell graft donor, taken from the stem cell graft. These receptor sequences come from a human donor who donated a stem cell graft to a child with acute myeloid leukemia.

This clonotype was counted a few times. This sequence joins TRBV20-1 and TRBJ2-7, with a weak D call TRBD2 (6 bases). Germline values: CDR1 DFQATT, CDR2 SNEGSKA (reference sequence). The length of the CDR3 is 13 residues. V was trimmed by 5 bases and J by 1 base, leaving 12 bases between them. CDR3 loop: CSAAGPLSYEQYF. CDR3 nucleotide sequence: TGCAGTGCTGCGGGGCCACTTTCCTACGAGCAGTACTTC.

This chain connects TRBV12-3 or TRBV12-4 to TRBJ2-1; D is unclear. The CDR3 runs to 14 residues. Between the trimmed V and J ends, which lost 2 bases and 4 bases, there was a span of 9 bases. CDR3 sequence: CASSLLYSYNEQFF. The CDR3 DNA reads as TGTGCCAGCAGTTTATTGTACAGTTACAATGAGCAGTTCTTC.

This clonotype was counted only a few times. The rearrangement links TRBV19 to TRBJ1-5; TRBD1 is a possible D gene (6 bases). Germline assignment: CDR1 LNHDA and CDR2 SQIVND (reference sequence). This CDR3 is built from 13 residues. Trimming took 10 bases from V and 4 from J, leaving 14 bases between them. CDR3 DNA sequence: TGTGCCACCTCGACAGGACGGAATCAGCCCCAGCATTTT. Its translation: CATSTGRNQPQHF.

The sample holds many counts of this clonotype. The chain recombines TRBV29-1 with TRBJ2-1; TRBD1 is a possible D gene (6 bases). This CDR3 spans 15 amino acids. Germline CDR1 and CDR2: SQVTM and ANQGSEA. Trimming stripped 7 bases from V and 6 bases from J, with 22 bases between. CDR3: CSGKHGTTNVNEQFF. CDR3 nucleotide sequence: TGCAGCGGGAAACACGGGACAACCAATGTCAATGAGCAGTTCTTC.

This clonotype has ten or more counts. CDR3 sequence: CASSRSVGASGNTIYF. The DNA of the CDR3 is TGTGCCAGCAGTCGCAGCGTTGGGGCCTCTGGAAACACCATATATTTT. The chain links TRBV12-3 or TRBV12-4 to TRBJ1-3, with D perhaps matching TRBD1 (5 bases). The V and J ends lost 5 bases and 0 bases respectively, with 14 bases between them. The CDR3 has 16 amino acids.

This clonotype was detected ten times or more. The genes are TRBV5-1 and TRBJ2-7; 7 nucleotides agree with TRBD2. V trimming: 4 bases; J trimming: 5 bases; junction bases outside the gene matches: 12. This CDR3 region has 15 residues. Germline CDR1 reads SGHRS; CDR2 reads YFSETQ. The DNA for the CDR3 is TGCGCCAGCAGCCCTAACCGGGCGGGAGTTAACGAGCAGTACTTC. Its protein product is CASSPNRAGVNEQYF.

This clonotype was counted a few times. V and J are TRBV5-6 and TRBJ1-4; tentative D call: TRBD1 (5 bases). The germline CDR1 and CDR2 sequences are SGHDT and YYEEEE. The CDR3 spans 15 residues. Trimming cost V 4 bases and J 5 bases, with 15 bases left between them. The CDR3, as DNA: TGTGCCAGCAGCCCGTTTAGCAGGGCGAATGAAAAACTGTTTTTT. It is translated as CASSPFSRANEKLFF.